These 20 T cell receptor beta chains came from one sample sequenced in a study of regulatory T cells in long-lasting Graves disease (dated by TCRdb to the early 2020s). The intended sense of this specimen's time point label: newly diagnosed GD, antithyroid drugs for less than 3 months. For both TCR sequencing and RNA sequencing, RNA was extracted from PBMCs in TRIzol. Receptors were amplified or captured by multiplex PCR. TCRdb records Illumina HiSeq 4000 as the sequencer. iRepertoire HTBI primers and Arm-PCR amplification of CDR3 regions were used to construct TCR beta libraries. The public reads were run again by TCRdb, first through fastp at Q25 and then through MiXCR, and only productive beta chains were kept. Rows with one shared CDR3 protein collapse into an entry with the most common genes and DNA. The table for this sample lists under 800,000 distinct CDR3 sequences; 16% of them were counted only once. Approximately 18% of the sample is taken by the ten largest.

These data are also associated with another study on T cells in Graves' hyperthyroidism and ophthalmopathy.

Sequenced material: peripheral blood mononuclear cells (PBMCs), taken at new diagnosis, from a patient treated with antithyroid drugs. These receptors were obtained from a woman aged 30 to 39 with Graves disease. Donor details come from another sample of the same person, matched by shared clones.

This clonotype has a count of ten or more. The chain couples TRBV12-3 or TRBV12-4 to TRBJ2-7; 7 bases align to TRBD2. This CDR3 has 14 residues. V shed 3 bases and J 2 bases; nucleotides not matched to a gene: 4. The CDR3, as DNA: TGTGCCAGCAGTTTCGGGGGAGGGCCCTACGAGCAGTACTTC. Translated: CASSFGGGPYEQYF.

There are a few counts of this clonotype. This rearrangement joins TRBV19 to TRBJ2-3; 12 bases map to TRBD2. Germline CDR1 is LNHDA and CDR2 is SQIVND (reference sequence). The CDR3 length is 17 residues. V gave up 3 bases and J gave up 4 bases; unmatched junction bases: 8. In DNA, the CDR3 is TGTGCCAGTAGTATCCCCGGTACTAGCGGGAGGCCAGATACGCAGTATTTT. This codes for CASSIPGTSGRPDTQYF.

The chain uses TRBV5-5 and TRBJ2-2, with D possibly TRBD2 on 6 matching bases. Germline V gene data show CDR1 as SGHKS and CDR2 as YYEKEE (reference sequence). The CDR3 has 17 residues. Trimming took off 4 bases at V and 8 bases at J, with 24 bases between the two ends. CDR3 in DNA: TGTGCCAGCAGCCAAGATCTCCCCGGGACTTTCTCAGGGGAGCTGTTTTTT. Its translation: CASSQDLPGTFSGELFF.

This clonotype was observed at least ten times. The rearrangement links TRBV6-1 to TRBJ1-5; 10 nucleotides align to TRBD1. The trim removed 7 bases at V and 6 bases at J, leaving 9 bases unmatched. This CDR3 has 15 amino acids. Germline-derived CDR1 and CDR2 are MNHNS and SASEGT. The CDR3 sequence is CASTEMGQGIQPQHF. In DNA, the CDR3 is TGTGCCAGCACCGAGATGGGACAGGGGATTCAGCCCCAGCATTTT.

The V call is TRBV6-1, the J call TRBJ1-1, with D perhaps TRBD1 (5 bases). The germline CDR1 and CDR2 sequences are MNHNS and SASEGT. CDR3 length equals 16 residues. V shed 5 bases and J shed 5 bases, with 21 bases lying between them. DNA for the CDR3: TGTGCCAGCAGTAGAGGGGCGGGCAGGGAATATACTGAAGCTTTCTTT. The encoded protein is CASSRGAGREYTEAFF.

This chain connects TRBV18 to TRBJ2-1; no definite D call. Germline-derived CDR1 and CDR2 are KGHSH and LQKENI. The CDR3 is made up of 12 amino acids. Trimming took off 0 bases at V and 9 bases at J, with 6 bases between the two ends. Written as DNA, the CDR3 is TGTGCCAGCTCACCACCTTCGGGTGAGCAGTTCTTC. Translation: CASSPPSGEQFF. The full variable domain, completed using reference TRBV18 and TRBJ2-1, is NAGVMQNPRHLVRRRGQEARLRCSPMKGHSHVYWYRQLPEEGLKFMVYLQKENIIDESGMPKERFSAEFPKEGPSILRIQQVVRGDSAAYFCASSPPSGEQFFGPGTRLTVL.

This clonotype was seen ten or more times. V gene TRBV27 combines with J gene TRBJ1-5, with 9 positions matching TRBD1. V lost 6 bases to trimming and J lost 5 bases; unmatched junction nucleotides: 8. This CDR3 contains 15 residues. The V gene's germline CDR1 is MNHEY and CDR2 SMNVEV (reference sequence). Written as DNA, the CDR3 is TGTGCCAGCAGGTTGACAGGGGGATTGGATCAGCCCCAGCATTTT. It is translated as CASRLTGGLDQPQHF.

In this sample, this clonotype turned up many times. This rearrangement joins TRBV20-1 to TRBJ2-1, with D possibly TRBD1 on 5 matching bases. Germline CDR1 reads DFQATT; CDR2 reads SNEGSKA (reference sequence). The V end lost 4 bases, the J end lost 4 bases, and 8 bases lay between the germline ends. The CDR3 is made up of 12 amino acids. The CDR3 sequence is CSATRDYNEQFF. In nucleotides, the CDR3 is TGCAGTGCTACCAGGGATTACAATGAGCAGTTCTTC.

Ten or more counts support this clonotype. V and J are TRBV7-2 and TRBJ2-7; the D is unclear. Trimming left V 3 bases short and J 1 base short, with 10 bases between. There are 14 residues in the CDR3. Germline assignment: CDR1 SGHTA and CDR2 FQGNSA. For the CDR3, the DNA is TGTGCCAGCAGCTTGTCATACGGGTCCTACGAGCAGTACTTC. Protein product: CASSLSYGSYEQYF.

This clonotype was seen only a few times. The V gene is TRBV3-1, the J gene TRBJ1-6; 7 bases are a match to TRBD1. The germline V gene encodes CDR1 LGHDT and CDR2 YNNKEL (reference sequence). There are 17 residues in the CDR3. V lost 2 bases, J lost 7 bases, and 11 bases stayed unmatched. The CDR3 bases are TGTGCCAGCAGCCAACCACAGGGGATGAGTAGGAATTCACCCCTCCACTTT. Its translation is CASSQPQGMSRNSPLHF.

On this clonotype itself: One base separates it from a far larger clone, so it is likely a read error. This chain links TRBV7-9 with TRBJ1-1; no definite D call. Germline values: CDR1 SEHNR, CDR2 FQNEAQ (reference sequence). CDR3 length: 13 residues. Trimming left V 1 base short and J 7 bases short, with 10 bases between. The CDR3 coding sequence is TGTGCCAGCAGCTTAGTACAGCCGCTTGAAGCTTTCTTT. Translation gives CASSLVQPLEAFF. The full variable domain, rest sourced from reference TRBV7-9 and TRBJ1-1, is DTGVSQNPRHKITKRGQNVTFRCDPISEHNRLYWYRQTLGQGPEFLTYFQNEAQLEKSRLLSDRFSAERPKGSFSTLEIQRTEQGDSAMYLCASSLVQPLEAFFGQGTRLTVV.

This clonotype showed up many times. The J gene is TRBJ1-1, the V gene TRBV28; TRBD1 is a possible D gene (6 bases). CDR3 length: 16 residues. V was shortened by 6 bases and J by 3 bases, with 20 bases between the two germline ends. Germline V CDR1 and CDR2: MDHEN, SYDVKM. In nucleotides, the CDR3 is TGTGCCAGCAGCATGATCATGAACAGGGCACACACTGAAGCTTTCTTT. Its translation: CASSMIMNRAHTEAFF.

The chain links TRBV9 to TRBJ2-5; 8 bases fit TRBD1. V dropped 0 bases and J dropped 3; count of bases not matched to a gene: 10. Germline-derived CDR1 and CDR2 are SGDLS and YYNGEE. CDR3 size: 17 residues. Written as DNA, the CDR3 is TGTGCCAGCAGCGTAGGCGACGACAGGGGACATAAAGAGACCCAGTACTTC. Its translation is CASSVGDDRGHKETQYF.

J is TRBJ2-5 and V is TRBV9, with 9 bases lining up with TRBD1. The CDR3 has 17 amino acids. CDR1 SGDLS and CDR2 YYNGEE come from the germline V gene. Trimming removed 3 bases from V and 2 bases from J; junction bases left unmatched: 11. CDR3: CASSGGTGFWNQETQYF. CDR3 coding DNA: TGTGCCAGCAGCGGGGGGACAGGGTTTTGGAATCAAGAGACCCAGTACTTC.

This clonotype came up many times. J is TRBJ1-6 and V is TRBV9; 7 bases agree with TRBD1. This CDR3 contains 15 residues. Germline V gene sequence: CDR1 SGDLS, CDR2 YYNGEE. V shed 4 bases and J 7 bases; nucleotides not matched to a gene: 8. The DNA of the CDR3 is TGTGCCAGCAGCCCCCGGACAGGTTCGAATTCACCCCTCCACTTT. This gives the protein CASSPRTGSNSPLHF.

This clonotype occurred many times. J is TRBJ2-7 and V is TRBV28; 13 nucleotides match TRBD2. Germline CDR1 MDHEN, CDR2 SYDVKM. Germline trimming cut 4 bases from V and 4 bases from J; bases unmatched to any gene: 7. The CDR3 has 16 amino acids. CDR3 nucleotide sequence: TGTGCCAGCAGTTCCCTAGGGACTAGCGGGATGTACGAGCAGTACTTC. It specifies CASSSLGTSGMYEQYF.

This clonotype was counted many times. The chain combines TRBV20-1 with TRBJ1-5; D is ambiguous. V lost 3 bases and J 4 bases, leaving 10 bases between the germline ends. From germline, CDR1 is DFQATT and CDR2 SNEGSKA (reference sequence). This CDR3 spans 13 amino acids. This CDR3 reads CSASKGGNQPQHF. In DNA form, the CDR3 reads TGCAGTGCTAGTAAGGGAGGTAATCAGCCCCAGCATTTT.

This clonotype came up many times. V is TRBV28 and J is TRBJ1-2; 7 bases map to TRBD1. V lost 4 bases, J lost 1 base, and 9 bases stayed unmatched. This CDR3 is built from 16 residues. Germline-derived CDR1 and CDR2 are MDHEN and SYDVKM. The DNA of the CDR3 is TGTGCCAGCAGTTCCCTAGATCAGGGGGTTAACTATGGCTACACCTTC. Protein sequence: CASSSLDQGVNYGYTF.

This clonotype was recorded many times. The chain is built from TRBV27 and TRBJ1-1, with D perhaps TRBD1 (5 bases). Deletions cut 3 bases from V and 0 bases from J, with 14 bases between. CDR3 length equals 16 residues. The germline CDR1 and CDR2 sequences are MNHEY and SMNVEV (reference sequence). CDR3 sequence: CASSFLATRVNTEAFF. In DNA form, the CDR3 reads TGTGCCAGCAGTTTCCTAGCTACCAGGGTGAACACTGAAGCTTTCTTT.

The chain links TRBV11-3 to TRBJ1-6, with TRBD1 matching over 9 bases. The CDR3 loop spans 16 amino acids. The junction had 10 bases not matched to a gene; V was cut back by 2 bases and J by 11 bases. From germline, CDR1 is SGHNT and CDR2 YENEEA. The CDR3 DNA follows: TGTGCCAGCAGCTTACAACCGGGACAGGGAGGTACACCCCTCCACTTT. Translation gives CASSLQPGQGGTPLHF.